A single sample is the source of the 2 T cell receptor beta chains below, sequenced in a study of T-cell reconstitution after alpha-beta-depleted transplantation in children. Molecular barcoding with unique molecular identifiers was used for the TCRbeta library. One entry per CDR3 protein results from TCRdb running MiXCR on the PCR reads. The sample lists around 500,000 distinct CDR3 sequences; under 25% were seen once. The sequencing used PBMCs, mostly from graft donor cells, collected 360 days after TCRalphabeta/CD19-depleted stem cell transplant. These receptors were taken from a boy younger than two who had a stem cell transplant for acute myeloid leukemia, so the T cells may come from the graft donor.

The chain has TRBV11-3 and TRBJ2-7; D remains unclear. Per germline, CDR1 SGHNT and CDR2 YENEEA. The V gene lost 4 bases and the J gene lost 3 bases, with 10 bases spanning the gap. The CDR3 has 13 residues. CDR3 region: CASSSNDLYEQYF. The CDR3 DNA reads as TGTGCCAGCAGCTCCAACGACCTCTACGAGCAGTACTTC.

The CDR3 DNA is TGTGCCAGCAGCCTCACTAGCGGGAGGAGCACAGATACGCAGTATTTT. Its translation: CASSLTSGRSTDTQYF. The chain links TRBV11-1 to TRBJ2-3; 12 nucleotides line up with TRBD2. The germline CDR1 and CDR2 sequences are SGHAT and FQDESV (reference sequence). With V trimmed by 5 bases and J by 0 bases, 3 bases remained unmatched. This CDR3 is built from 16 residues.